This is a list of T cell receptor beta chains from one sample in a study of shared clonotypes between healthy human individuals. The table came from immunoSEQ multiplex PCR; TCRdb's copy has only in-frame clones and leaves some out. The data contain roughly 2.6 million clones, roughly nine tenths of them singletons. Sequences were obtained from naive CD4+ T cells sorted from blood. The receptors here all came from a man aged 18 to 30 in good health. CDR3s include the opening cysteine and the closing phenylalanine or tryptophan. The D gene is left open where the match is weak.

CDR3 length	D gene	V gene	J gene	CDR3 protein
10	-	TRBV30	TRBJ1-2	CASAVGGYTF
14	-	TRBV28	TRBJ2-7	CASSPGGGPYEQYF
15	-	TRBV11-2	TRBJ2-2	CASSPPKWATGELFF
16	-	TRBV9	TRBJ2-3	CASSATGGDGTDTQYF
16	TRBD1	TRBV30	TRBJ1-4	CAWSGGRGESNEKLFF
13	-	TRBV12-5	TRBJ1-1	CASGFQGRTEAFF
14	TRBD1	TRBV5-4	TRBJ2-7	CASSWPGTDYEQYF
15	-	TRBV6-1	TRBJ1-3	CASSETGAPGNTIYF
17	-	TRBV7-6	TRBJ2-3	CASSLNPASVGTDTQYF
15	-	TRBV6-5	TRBJ1-5	CASRRDTYSNQPQHF
14	-	TRBV6-5	TRBJ1-2	CASRGPAQSYGYTF
12	-	TRBV2	TRBJ2-3	CASRGGTDTQYF
16	TRBD1	TRBV9	TRBJ2-1	CASSVGGQGTDNEQFF
16	-	TRBV4-1	TRBJ2-1	CASSQAGGHSYNEQFF
11	-	TRBV19	TRBJ1-1	CASGARVEAFF
16	-	TRBV6-5	TRBJ2-4	CASSYSQQVGKNIQYF
14	-	TRBV5-1	TRBJ1-6	CASSLAGLGSPLHF
14	TRBD1	TRBV7-9	TRBJ2-7	CASSFTGGPGEQYF
13	-	TRBV19	TRBJ2-1	CASSPGLYNEQFF
14	-	TRBV18	TRBJ1-1	CASSRSDLNTEAFF
13	-	TRBV5-6	TRBJ2-2	CASSLIGGRELFF
15	TRBD1	TRBV6-5	TRBJ2-7	CASSYAGTGSYEQYF
14	-	TRBV2	TRBJ2-6	CASTAATGSNVLTF
16	-	TRBV7-2	TRBJ2-3	CASSSLGGGKTDTQYF
16	-	TRBV19	TRBJ1-6	CASSKRTAGTNSPLHF
15	TRBD2	TRBV5-1	TRBJ2-1	CASQDKTSGTDEQFF
15	TRBD1	TRBV5-1	TRBJ2-7	CASSLHGQGSNEQYF
12	-	TRBV28	-	CASSLLGYEQYF
15	TRBD2	TRBV19	TRBJ2-7	CASSPRTSSSYEQYF
13	TRBD1	TRBV18	TRBJ2-7	CASSAGTEYEQYF
17	TRBD2	TRBV25-1	TRBJ2-1	CASSERLAGGRYNEQFF
14	-	TRBV6-5	TRBJ2-5	CARPSWADKETQYF
16	TRBD2	TRBV5-1	TRBJ2-7	CASSRNLAGGLDEQYF
12	-	TRBV5-4	TRBJ2-3	CARDISTDTQYF
13	-	TRBV2	TRBJ2-7	CASGGMEKGEQYF
15	TRBD2	TRBV19	TRBJ2-5	CASSAGTGGQETQYF